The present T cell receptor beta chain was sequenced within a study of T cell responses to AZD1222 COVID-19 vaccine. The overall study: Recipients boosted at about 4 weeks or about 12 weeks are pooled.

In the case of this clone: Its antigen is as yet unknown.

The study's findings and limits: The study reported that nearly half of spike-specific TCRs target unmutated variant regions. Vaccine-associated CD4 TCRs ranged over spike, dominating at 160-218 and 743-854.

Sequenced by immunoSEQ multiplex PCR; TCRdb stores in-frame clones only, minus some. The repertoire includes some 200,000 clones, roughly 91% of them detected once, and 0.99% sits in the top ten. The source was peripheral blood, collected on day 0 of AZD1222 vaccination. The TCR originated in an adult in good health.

CDR3 sequence (DNA): TGTGCCAGCAGTTTACAGGGGGACAATAATTCACCCCTCCACTTT. The encoded protein is CASSLQGDNNSPLHF. This chain joins TRBV2 and TRBJ1-6, with 8 bases lining up with TRBD1. CDR1 SNHLY and CDR2 FYNNEI come from the germline V gene. The CDR3 runs 15 residues. V dropped 5 bases and J dropped 5; count of bases not matched to a gene: 5.